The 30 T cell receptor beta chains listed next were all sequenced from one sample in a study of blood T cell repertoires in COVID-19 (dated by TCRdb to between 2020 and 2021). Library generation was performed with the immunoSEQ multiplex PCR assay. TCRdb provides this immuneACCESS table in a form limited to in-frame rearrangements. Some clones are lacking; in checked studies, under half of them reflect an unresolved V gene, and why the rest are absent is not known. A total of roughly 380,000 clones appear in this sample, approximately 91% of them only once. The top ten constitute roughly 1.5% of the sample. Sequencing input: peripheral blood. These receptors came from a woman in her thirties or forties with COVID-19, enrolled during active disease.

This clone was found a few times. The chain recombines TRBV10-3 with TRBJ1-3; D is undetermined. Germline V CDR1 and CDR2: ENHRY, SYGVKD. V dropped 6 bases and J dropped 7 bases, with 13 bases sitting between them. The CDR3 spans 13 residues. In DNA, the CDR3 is TGTGCCATCAGGGAGGTCACGGGGAACACCATATATTTT. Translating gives CAIREVTGNTIYF.

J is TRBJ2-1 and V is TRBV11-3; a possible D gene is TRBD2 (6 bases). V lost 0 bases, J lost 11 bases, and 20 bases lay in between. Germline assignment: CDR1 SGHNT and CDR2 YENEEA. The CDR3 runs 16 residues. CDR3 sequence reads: CASSLDRISGLYQQFF. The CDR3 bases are TGTGCCAGCAGCTTAGATCGAATTAGCGGTTTATATCAGCAGTTCTTC. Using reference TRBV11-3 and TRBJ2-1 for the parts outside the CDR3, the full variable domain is EAGVVQSPRYKIIEKKQPVAFWCNPISGHNTLYWYLQNLGQGPELLIRYENEEAVDDSQLPKDRFSAERLKGVDSTLKIQPAELGDSAVYLCASSLDRISGLYQQFFGPGTRLTVL.

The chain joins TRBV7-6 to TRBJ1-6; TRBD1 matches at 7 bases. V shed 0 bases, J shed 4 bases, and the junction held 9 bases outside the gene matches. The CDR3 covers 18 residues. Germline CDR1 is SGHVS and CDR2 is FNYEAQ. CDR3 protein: CASSLASGQAEYNSPLHF. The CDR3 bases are TGTGCCAGCAGCTTAGCGTCAGGACAGGCCGAGTATAATTCACCCCTCCACTTT.

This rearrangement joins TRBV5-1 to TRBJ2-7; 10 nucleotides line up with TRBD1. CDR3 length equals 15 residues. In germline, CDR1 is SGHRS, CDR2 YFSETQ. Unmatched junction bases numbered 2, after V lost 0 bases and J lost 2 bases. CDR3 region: CASSLGGQGTYEQYF. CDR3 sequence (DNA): TGCGCCAGCAGCTTGGGGGGACAGGGGACCTACGAGCAGTACTTC.

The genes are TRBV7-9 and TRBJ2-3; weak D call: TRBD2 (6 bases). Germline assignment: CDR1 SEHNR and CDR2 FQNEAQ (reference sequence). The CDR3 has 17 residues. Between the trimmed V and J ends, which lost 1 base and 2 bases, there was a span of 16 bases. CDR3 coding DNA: TGTGCCAGCAGCTTAGGAGGGGCGGGACTGTACACAGATACGCAGTATTTT. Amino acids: CASSLGGAGLYTDTQYF.

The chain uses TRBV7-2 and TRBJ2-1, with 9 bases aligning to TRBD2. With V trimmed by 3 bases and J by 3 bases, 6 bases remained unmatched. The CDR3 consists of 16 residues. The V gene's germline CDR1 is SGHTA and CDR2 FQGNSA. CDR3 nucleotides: TGTGCCAGCAGCTTGAGCGGGGGGCTAATCTACAATGAGCAGTTCTTC. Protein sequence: CASSLSGGLIYNEQFF.

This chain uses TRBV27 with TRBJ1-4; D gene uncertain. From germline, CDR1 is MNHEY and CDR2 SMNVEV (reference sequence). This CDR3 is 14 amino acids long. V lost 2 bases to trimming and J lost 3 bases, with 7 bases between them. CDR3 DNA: TGTGCCAGCAGTTTAGGGCGCCCTAATGAAAAACTGTTTTTT. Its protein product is CASSLGRPNEKLFF.

CDR3 sequence: CASTSQGETQYF. In nucleotides, the CDR3 is TGTGCCAGCACCTCACAGGGGGAGACCCAGTACTTC. The chain carries TRBV3-1 (or the pseudogene TRBV3-2) and TRBJ2-5, with 7 nucleotides matching TRBD1. V lost 7 bases to trimming and J lost 5 bases; unmatched junction nucleotides: 4. The CDR3 contains 12 residues. CDR1 is LGHDT, CDR2 YNNKEL, per germline (reference sequence).

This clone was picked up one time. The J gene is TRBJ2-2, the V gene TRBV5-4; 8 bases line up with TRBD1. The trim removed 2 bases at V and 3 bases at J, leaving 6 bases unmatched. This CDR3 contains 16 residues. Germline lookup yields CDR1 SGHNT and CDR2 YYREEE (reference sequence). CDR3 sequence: CASSFVSGGHTGELFF. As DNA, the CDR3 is TGTGCCAGCAGCTTTGTTTCAGGGGGCCACACCGGGGAGCTGTTTTTT.

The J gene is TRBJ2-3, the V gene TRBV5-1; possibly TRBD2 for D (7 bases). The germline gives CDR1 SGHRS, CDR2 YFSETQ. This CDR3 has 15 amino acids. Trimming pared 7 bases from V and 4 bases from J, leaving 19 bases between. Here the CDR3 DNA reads TGCGCCAGCCGATTCGGGGGGCTAGCCGCAGATACGCAGTATTTT. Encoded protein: CASRFGGLAADTQYF.

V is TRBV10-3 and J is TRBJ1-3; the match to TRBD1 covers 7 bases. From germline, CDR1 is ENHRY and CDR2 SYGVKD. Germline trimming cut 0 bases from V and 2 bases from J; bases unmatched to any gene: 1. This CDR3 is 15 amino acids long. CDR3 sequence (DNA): TGTGCCATCAGTGAGTCGACAGGGACTGGAAACACCATATATTTT. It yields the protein CAISESTGTGNTIYF.

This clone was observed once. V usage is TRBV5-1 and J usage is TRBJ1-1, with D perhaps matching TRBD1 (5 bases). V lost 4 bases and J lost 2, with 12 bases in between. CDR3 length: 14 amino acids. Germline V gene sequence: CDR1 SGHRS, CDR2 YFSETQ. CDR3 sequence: CASSLNTGNTEAFF. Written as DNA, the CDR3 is TGCGCCAGCAGCCTAAATACAGGTAACACTGAAGCTTTCTTT.

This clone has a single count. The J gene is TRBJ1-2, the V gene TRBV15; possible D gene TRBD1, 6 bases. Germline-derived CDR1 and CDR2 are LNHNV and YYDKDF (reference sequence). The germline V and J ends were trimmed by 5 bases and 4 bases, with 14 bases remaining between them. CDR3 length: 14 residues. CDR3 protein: CATSPPRGGYGYTF. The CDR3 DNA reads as TGTGCCACCAGCCCCCCCCGAGGGGGCTATGGCTACACCTTC. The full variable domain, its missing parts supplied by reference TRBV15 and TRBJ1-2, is DAMVIQNPRYQVTQFGKPVTLSCSQTLNHNVMYWYQQKSSQAPKLLFHYYDKDFNNEADTPDNFQSRRPNTSFCFLDIRSPGLGDTAMYLCATSPPRGGYGYTFGSGTRLTVV.

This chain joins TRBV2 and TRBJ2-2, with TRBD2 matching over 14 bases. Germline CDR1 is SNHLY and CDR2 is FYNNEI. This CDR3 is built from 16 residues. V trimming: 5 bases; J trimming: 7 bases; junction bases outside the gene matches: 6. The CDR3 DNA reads TGTGCCAGCAGTTATCGACTAGCGGGAGGGGGCGGGGAGCTGTTTTTT. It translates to CASSYRLAGGGGELFF.

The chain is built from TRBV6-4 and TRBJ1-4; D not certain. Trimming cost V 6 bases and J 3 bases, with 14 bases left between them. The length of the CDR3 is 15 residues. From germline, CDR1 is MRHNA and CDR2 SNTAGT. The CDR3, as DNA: TGTGCCAGCAGACTAACGGGTGCAGCTAATGAAAAACTGTTTTTT. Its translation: CASRLTGAANEKLFF.

CDR3 DNA sequence: TGTGCCAGCAGTCAAACTAGCGGGGAGCTATACGAGCAGTACTTC. Protein product: CASSQTSGELYEQYF. This rearrangement joins TRBV7-2 to TRBJ2-7, with 10 bases identical to TRBD2. CDR1 and CDR2 from the germline V gene are SGHTA and FQGNSA. V was clipped by 6 bases and J by 4 bases; unmatched bases: 9. The CDR3 runs 15 residues.

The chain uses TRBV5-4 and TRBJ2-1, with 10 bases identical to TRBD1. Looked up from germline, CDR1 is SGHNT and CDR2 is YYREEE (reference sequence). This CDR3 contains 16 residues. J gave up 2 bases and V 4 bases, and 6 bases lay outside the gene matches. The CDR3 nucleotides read TGTGCCAGCAGCGCGACCGGGACAGGGGCCTACAATGAGCAGTTCTTC. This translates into CASSATGTGAYNEQFF.

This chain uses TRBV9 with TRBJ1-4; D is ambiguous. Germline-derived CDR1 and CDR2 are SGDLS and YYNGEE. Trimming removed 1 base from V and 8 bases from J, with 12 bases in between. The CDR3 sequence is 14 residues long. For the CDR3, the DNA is TGTGCCAGCAGCGTAAGCAACAACGGGGAAAAACTGTTTTTT. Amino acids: CASSVSNNGEKLFF.

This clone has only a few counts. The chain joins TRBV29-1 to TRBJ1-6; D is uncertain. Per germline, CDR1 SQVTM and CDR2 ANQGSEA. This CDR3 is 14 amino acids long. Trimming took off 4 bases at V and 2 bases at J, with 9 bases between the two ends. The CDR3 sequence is CSVGEGAYNSPLHF. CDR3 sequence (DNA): TGCAGCGTTGGGGAGGGCGCCTATAATTCACCCCTCCACTTT.

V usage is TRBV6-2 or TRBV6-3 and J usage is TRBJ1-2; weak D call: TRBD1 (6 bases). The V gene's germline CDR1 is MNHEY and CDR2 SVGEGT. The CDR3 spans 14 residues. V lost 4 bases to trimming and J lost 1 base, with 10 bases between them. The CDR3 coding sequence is TGTGCCAGCAGTTCGGACAGCCGTAACTATGGCTACACCTTC. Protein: CASSSDSRNYGYTF.

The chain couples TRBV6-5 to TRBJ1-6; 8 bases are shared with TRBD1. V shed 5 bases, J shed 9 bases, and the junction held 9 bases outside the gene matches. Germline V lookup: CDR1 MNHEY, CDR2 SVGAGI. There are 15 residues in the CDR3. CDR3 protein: CASSPRTGIGSPLHF. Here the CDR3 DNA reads TGTGCCAGCAGTCCCAGGACAGGGATAGGTTCACCCCTCCACTTT.

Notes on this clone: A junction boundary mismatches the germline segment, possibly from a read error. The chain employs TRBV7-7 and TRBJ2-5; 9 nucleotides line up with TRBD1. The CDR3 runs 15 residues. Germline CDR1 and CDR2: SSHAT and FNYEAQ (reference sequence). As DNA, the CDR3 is TGTGCTAGCAGCTCCGGACAGGGGCCCCAAGAGACCCAGTACTTC. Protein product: CASSSGQGPQETQYF. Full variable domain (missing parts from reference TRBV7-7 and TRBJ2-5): GAGVSQSPRYKVTKRGQDVTLRCDPISSHATLYWYQQALGQGPEFLTYFNYEAQPDKSGLPSDRFSAERPEGSISTLTIQRTEQRDSAMYRCASSSGQGPQETQYFGPGTRLLVL.

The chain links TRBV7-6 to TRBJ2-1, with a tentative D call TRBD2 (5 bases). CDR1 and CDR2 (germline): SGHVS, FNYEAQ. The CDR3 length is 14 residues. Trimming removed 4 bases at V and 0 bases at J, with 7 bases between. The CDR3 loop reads CASSSGGSYNEQFF. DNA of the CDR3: TGTGCCAGCAGCTCCGGAGGCTCCTACAATGAGCAGTTCTTC. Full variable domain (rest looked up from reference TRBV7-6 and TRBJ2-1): GAGVSQSPRYKVTKRGQDVALRCDPISGHVSLYWYRQALGQGPEFLTYFNYEAQQDKSGLPNDRFSAERPEGSISTLTIQRTEQRDSAMYRCASSSGGSYNEQFFGPGTRLTVL.

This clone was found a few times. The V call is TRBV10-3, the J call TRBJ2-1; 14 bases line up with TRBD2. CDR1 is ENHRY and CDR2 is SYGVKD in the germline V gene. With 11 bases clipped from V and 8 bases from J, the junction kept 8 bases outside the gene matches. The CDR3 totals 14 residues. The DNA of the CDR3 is TGTGCCGCCGGACTAGCGGGAGGTATCTATGAGCAGTTCTTC. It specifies CAAGLAGGIYEQFF.

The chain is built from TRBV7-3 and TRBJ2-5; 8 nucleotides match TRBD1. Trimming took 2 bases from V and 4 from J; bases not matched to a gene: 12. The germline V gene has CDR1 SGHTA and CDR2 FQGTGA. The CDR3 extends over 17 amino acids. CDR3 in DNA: TGTGCCAGCAGCTTAGGACAGGGCCCAAGTATAGGAGAGACCCAGTACTTC. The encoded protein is CASSLGQGPSIGETQYF.

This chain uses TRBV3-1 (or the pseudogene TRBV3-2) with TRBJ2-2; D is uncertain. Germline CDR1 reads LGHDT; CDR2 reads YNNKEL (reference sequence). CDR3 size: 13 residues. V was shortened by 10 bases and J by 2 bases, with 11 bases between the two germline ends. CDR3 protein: CATTLSNTGELFF. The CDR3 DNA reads TGTGCCACCACGCTCAGTAACACCGGGGAGCTGTTTTTT.

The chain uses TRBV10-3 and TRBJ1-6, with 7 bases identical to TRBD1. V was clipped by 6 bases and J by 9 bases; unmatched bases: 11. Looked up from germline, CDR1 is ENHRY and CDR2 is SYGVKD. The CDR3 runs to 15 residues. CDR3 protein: CAIRIDREDSSPLHF. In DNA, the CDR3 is TGTGCCATCAGAATCGACAGGGAAGATAGTTCACCCCTCCACTTT.

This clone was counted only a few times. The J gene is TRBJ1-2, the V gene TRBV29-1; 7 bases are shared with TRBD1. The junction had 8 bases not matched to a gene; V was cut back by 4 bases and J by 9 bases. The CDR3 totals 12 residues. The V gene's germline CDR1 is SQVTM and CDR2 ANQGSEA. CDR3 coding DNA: TGCAGCGTTGCCAGGGGGGAGAGTAGCTACACCTTC. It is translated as CSVARGESSYTF.

CDR3 protein: CASSYGGVSYNEQFF. The CDR3 bases are TGTGCCAGCAGTTACGGGGGGGTCTCCTACAATGAGCAGTTCTTC. The rearrangement joins TRBV6-2 or TRBV6-3 to TRBJ2-1; 7 nucleotides agree with TRBD2. V dropped 2 bases and J dropped 0; count of bases not matched to a gene: 1. The CDR3 length is 15 residues. Germline V gene data show CDR1 as MNHEY and CDR2 as SVGEGT.

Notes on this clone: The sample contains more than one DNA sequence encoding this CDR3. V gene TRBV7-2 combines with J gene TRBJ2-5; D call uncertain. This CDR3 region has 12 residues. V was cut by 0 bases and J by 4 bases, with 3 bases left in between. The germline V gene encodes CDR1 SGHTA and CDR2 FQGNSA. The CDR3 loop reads CASSLARETQYF. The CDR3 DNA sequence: TGTGCCAGCAGCTTAGCCCGAGAGACCCAGTACTTC.